This TCR beta chain was captured by sequencing in a study of molecular identifiers for immune sequencing clone quantification. Overall study results and limits: Because of identical TCR molecules sharing a barcode, sizes of highly expanded clones could be underestimated.

The V and J ends lost 1 base and 7 bases, in that order; junction bases with no gene match: 7. The germline CDR1 and CDR2 sequences are MNHEY and SVGEGT. This CDR3 region has 16 residues. This clonotype was counted only a few times. Its matching antigen is unknown. TCRdb recomputed calls from the PCR reads with MiXCR, one row per CDR3 protein. Here the sample spans about 320,000 distinct CDR3 sequences, roughly 24% being singletons. The V call is TRBV6-2 or TRBV6-3, the J call TRBJ2-2, with TRBD2 matching over 9 bases. The sample comprised naive CD8+ T cells from blood, with Jurkat cell RNA spiked in. Subset given: FACS-sorted CD8+CD4-CCR7+CD45RA+ naive T cells. The TCR was taken from a human donor in good health. Some libraries in this study had Jurkat cell RNA spiked in. CDR3 bases: TGTGCCAGCAGTTACTTAGCGGGAGAGTATGGCGGGGAGCTGTTTTTT. Protein product: CASSYLAGEYGGELFF.